This T cell receptor beta chain was sequenced in a study of CD8+CD57+ T cells in acquired aplastic anemia. Sequencing was done on patients that had shown CD8+CD57+ cell expansion by flow cytometry. Comment on this clonotype: As yet, its antigen is unknown.

Study-level findings and limits: Between patients and controls, around 31 CD8+ CDR3 sequences were found in common.

This CDR3 is built from 15 residues. CDR1 is DFQATT, CDR2 SNEGSKA, per germline (reference sequence). The V end was cut by 0 bases, the J end by 0 bases, with 11 bases between. Profiling that covered TCR beta VDJ and CDR3 relied on genomic DNA as its template. Using its own MiXCR run on the reads, TCRdb lists one record per CDR3 protein. The data contain 160,000 or so distinct CDR3 sequences, roughly two thirds of them singletons. This clonotype was sampled from a human donor with aplastic anemia. This chain links TRBV20-1 with TRBJ1-1, with a weak D call TRBD1 (6 bases). The sequencing input was sorted CD4+, CD8+, or CD8+CD57+ T cells (not recorded which) from PBMCs. The CDR3, as DNA: TGCAGTGCTAGAGAGTCGAGGACAGTGAACACTGAAGCTTTCTTT. It codes for CSARESRTVNTEAFF.